The sequence of this T cell receptor (beta chain) was determined in a study of blood T cell repertoires in COVID-19 (dated by TCRdb to 2020 to 2021). Regarding the research as a whole: The collaborator samples originated in the United States, Italy and Spain and spanned the acute and convalescent phases of COVID-19. The sample metadata nearly always contained a de-identified subject ID, COVID-19 status, age in years and sex. A freely available public database, intended as a resource for researchers studying the immune response to SARS-CoV-2, is where the repertoires were released. Subjects who had been exposed to COVID-19, were actively infected with it, or had recovered from it provided the deeply sampled blood TCRbeta repertoires that made up the dataset. Samples were obtained from the ongoing ImmuneRACE study (first 160 participants) and from 950 to 1,500 subjects provided by 6 global collaborators. The material from the prospective study consisted of cDNA or gDNA derived from T cells, B-cell-depleted T cells, or PBMCs. Where available, HLA class I and class II types were taken from metadata supplied by the sample provider and were not determined by assay-based typing. Summary of the overall study and its limitations: The quantity of clinical and demographic metadata differed by source and by participant and was supplied without curation.

The immunoSEQ Assay, a bias-controlled multiplex PCR, was used to amplify TCRbeta CDR3 regions from genomic DNA. Per the authors' processing: The number of nucleated cells in each sample was estimated from the amplification of reference gene primers within the assay. To quantify the absolute abundance of each unique TCRbeta CDR3 rearrangement, sequence reads were collapsed and filtered. For each sample, productive Simpson clonality was calculated as the square root of Simpson's diversity index across productive rearrangements. TCRdb's version of the immuneACCESS table is confined to in-frame rearrangements and falls short of the full clone set. An unresolved V gene accounts for under half of the shortfall where checked; the remainder is of unknown origin. That table gives V, J and clone size, and the DNA gave D and trimming. Counted in this sample were more than 200,000 clones; around 89% of them appeared once. The ten largest account for approximately 1.7% of the sample.

The collaborating institutions used their own protocols to collect whole blood in K2EDTA tubes. For TCRbeta analysis, collaborator samples were shipped as frozen whole blood, as isolated PBMCs, or as DNA extracted from either sample type. Regarding this clone: This receptor's antigen is unknown. Per-base qualities were not stored, and no clone one base away is much larger.

V gives up 4 bases and J gives up 1 base, and the segment between their germline ends measures 13 bases. CDR1 and CDR2 are read off the germline V gene as SQVTM and ANQGSEA. CDR3 length: 15 amino acids, cysteine to phenylalanine. Only the CDR3 DNA is retained, 45 bases long and in frame from the first base. This TCR was sampled from a man aged 65 to 85 with acute or convalescent COVID-19. The V and J genes are TRBV29-1 and TRBJ2-2; perhaps TRBD1 is the D gene, with 6 bases matching. Sequenced sample: peripheral blood. At the DNA level, the sequence is TGCAGCGTTGTGCGTCAGGGGATGAACACCGGGGAGCTGTTTTTT. Its protein is CSVVRQGMNTGELFF.